Presented here are 32 T cell receptor beta chains from one specimen sequenced in a study of T cell responses to AZD1222 COVID-19 vaccine. The assay was immunoSEQ multiplex PCR, and TCRdb's table has in-frame clones only and misses some. The sample has around 140,000 clones; about 90% are singletons. The specimen was peripheral blood, collected 28 days after the second AZD1222 dose. Receptors originate from an adult who received the AZD1222 COVID-19 vaccine.

The chain is built from TRBV4-1 and TRBJ1-6; D is unclear. Germline values: CDR1 MGHRA, CDR2 YSYEKL. The CDR3 has 19 amino acids. V was cut by 4 bases and J by 0 bases, with 19 bases left in between. The CDR3 DNA follows: TGCGCCAGCAGCCCCCGGGAACTCTACGGGCCCTCCTATAATTCACCCCTCCACTTT. This codes for CASSPRELYGPSYNSPLHF.

The genes are TRBV5-8 and TRBJ2-3; 7 bases line up with TRBD1. With 0 bases clipped from V and 2 bases from J, the junction kept 6 bases outside the gene matches. Per germline, CDR1 SGHTS and CDR2 YDEGEE. The CDR3 runs 16 residues. The CDR3 here is CASSLGGGSHTDTQYF. In DNA, the CDR3 is TGTGCCAGCAGCTTGGGAGGGGGCTCCCACACAGATACGCAGTATTTT.

This clone was seen only a few times. The chain employs TRBV5-1 and TRBJ2-2, with D unresolved. V was cut by 4 bases and J by 1 base, with 11 bases left in between. Germline CDR1 and CDR2: SGHRS and YFSETQ. The CDR3 sequence is 15 residues long. The CDR3 loop reads CASSSQPQNTGELFF. The CDR3, as DNA: TGCGCCAGCAGCAGTCAGCCCCAGAACACCGGGGAGCTGTTTTTT.

The chain couples TRBV15 to TRBJ1-5; weak D call: TRBD1 (6 bases). The CDR3 runs 14 residues. The V end lost 6 bases, the J end lost 5 bases, and 14 bases lay between the germline ends. Germline V gives CDR1 LNHNV, CDR2 YYDKDF (reference sequence). The CDR3 DNA reads TGTGCCACCAGTTGGACAGAGATATATCAGCCCCAGCATTTT. Translation: CATSWTEIYQPQHF.

This clone was seen only once. The gene calls are TRBV7-2 and TRBJ1-2, with D tentatively TRBD1 (5 bases). Germline-derived CDR1 and CDR2 are SGHTA and FQGNSA. Between the trimmed V and J ends, which lost 8 bases and 6 bases, there was a span of 19 bases. CDR3 size: 14 residues. The CDR3 reads CASSPSMGEDGYTF. CDR3 in DNA: TGTGCCAGCTCTCCCAGTATGGGGGAGGATGGCTACACCTTC.

J is TRBJ2-7 and V is TRBV6-1, with 8 bases that match TRBD2. Germline loops: CDR1 MNHNS, CDR2 SASEGT. The CDR3 totals 16 residues. The V gene end was trimmed by 0 bases and the J gene end by 2 bases; junction bases not matched to a gene: 6. CDR3 nucleotide sequence: TGTGCCAGCAGTGAAGCGGGGCAAGCGGGAGCCTACGAGCAGTACTTC. This gives the protein CASSEAGQAGAYEQYF.

The V and J genes are TRBV7-9 and TRBJ2-3; 9 bases match TRBD2. The length of the CDR3 is 15 residues. Germline assignment: CDR1 SEHNR and CDR2 FQNEAQ (reference sequence). The ends lost 2 bases at V and 5 bases at J; junction bases unmatched: 5. The CDR3 region has the DNA TGTGCCAGCAGCTTACTCGCTAGCGGGATAGATACGCAGTATTTT. It encodes CASSLLASGIDTQYF.

V is TRBV6-5 and J is TRBJ1-1, with D perhaps TRBD1 (5 bases). Trimming cost V 2 bases and J 4 bases, with 8 bases left between them. Per germline, CDR1 MNHEY and CDR2 SVGAGI. This CDR3 region has 13 residues. In DNA form, the CDR3 reads TGTGCCAGCAGTTACGTTGGGGCCACTGAAGCTTTCTTT. The encoded protein is CASSYVGATEAFF.

The chain carries TRBV13 and TRBJ1-4, with D possibly being TRBD1 (6 bases). Trimming cost V 4 bases and J 3 bases, with 12 bases left between them. The CDR3 length is 15 residues. The germline V gene encodes CDR1 PRHDT and CDR2 FYEKMQ (reference sequence). The CDR3 reads CASSSTGSSNEKLFF. For the CDR3, the DNA is TGTGCCAGCAGCTCCACAGGGAGTTCTAATGAAAAACTGTTTTTT.

This chain joins TRBV29-1 and TRBJ2-7, with D maybe TRBD1 (6 bases). Germline V lookup: CDR1 SQVTM, CDR2 ANQGSEA. This CDR3 contains 11 residues. The germline V and J ends were trimmed by 7 bases and 2 bases, with 9 bases remaining between them. In nucleotides, the CDR3 is TGCAGCGGGACAGATGCCTACGAGCAGTACTTC. Amino acids: CSGTDAYEQYF.

This chain joins TRBV24-1 and TRBJ2-2; TRBD2 is a possible D gene (5 bases). This CDR3 is built from 15 residues. The V end was cut by 1 base, the J end by 4 bases, with 9 bases between. Looked up from germline, CDR1 is KGHDR and CDR2 is SFDVKD. CDR3 bases: TGTGCCACCAGTGATTTACGAGGGAGCACCGGGGAGCTGTTTTTT. Protein sequence: CATSDLRGSTGELFF.

This clone has only one observation. The CDR3 region is CASTPHGGNTEAFF. CDR3 nucleotides: TGTGCCAGCACTCCCCACGGGGGGAACACTGAAGCTTTCTTT. The chain carries TRBV28 and TRBJ1-1, with D tentatively TRBD1 (5 bases). Germline assignment: CDR1 MDHEN and CDR2 SYDVKM. CDR3 length equals 14 residues. V lost 7 bases and J lost 1, with 13 bases in between. Full variable domain (outside the CDR3, taken from reference TRBV28 and TRBJ1-1): DVKVTQSSRYLVKRTGEKVFLECVQDMDHENMFWYRQDPGLGLRLIYFSYDVKMKEKGDIPEGYSVSREKKERFSLILESASTNQTSMYLCASTPHGGNTEAFFGQGTRLTVV.

On this clone: The sample has other DNA sequences that encode this CDR3 too. The V call is TRBV5-1, the J call TRBJ1-2; D uncertain. Per germline, CDR1 SGHRS and CDR2 YFSETQ. V lost 4 bases, J lost 8 bases, and 12 bases lay in between. The CDR3 is 12 residues long. The chain's CDR3 is CASSLDGGGYTF. DNA of the CDR3: TGCGCCAGCAGCCTGGATGGTGGGGGCTACACCTTC.

This clone has just one count. The chain combines TRBV19 with TRBJ1-1; 7 bases fit TRBD1. The V and J ends lost 5 bases and 5 bases, in that order; junction bases with no gene match: 11. The CDR3 is made up of 15 amino acids. The V gene's germline CDR1 is LNHDA and CDR2 SQIVND (reference sequence). CDR3 in amino acids: CASSLTVEGATEAFF. CDR3 DNA: TGTGCCAGTAGTCTAACGGTGGAGGGGGCTACTGAAGCTTTCTTT.

The chain joins TRBV28 to TRBJ1-1; D gene unclear. Trimming took off 7 bases at V and 1 base at J, with 4 bases between the two ends. Germline V gene data show CDR1 as MDHEN and CDR2 as SYDVKM. The CDR3 spans 11 residues. The CDR3 region has the DNA TGTGCCAGCAAATGGAACACTGAAGCTTTCTTT. It is translated as CASKWNTEAFF.

V is TRBV2 and J is TRBJ2-7, with D possibly being TRBD1 or TRBD2 (5 bases each). Germline CDR1 and CDR2: SNHLY and FYNNEI. CDR3 length: 13 residues. V was clipped by 4 bases and J by 3 bases, with 10 bases between them. CDR3 sequence (DNA): TGTGCCAGCAGTGGGGACGGAAACTACGAGCAGTACTTC. Its translation is CASSGDGNYEQYF.

The J gene is TRBJ2-1, the V gene TRBV29-1, with 8 bases aligning to TRBD2. From germline, CDR1 is SQVTM and CDR2 ANQGSEA. The V and J ends lost 2 bases and 10 bases, in that order; junction bases with no gene match: 7. This CDR3 is built from 13 residues. The CDR3 protein is CSVELAGRPEQFF. The CDR3 nucleotides are TGCAGCGTTGAATTAGCGGGACGGCCCGAGCAGTTCTTC.

This chain joins TRBV27 and TRBJ2-7; D possibly corresponds to TRBD1 (5 bases). CDR1 is MNHEY, CDR2 SMNVEV, per germline (reference sequence). CDR3 size: 13 residues. Trimming removed 8 bases at V and 2 bases at J, with 13 bases between. CDR3 sequence reads: CASSHRQTYEQYF. Written as DNA, the CDR3 is TGTGCCAGCTCACACCGACAGACCTACGAGCAGTACTTC.

V is TRBV5-1 and J is TRBJ2-2; D gene uncertain. In germline, CDR1 is SGHRS, CDR2 YFSETQ. V was cut by 4 bases and J by 6 bases, with 16 bases left in between. This CDR3 is 15 amino acids long. This CDR3 reads CASSPRVQAPGELFF. The CDR3, as DNA: TGCGCCAGCAGCCCTCGGGTCCAAGCCCCCGGGGAGCTGTTTTTT.

The chain links TRBV5-4 to TRBJ2-1; 12 nucleotides align to TRBD2. The CDR3 contains 17 residues. V was pared by 1 base and J by 0 bases, with 2 bases of the junction left unmatched. In germline, CDR1 is SGHNT, CDR2 YYREEE (reference sequence). This CDR3 reads CASSLTSGGPSYNEQFF. DNA for the CDR3: TGTGCCAGCAGCTTGACTAGCGGGGGGCCCTCCTACAATGAGCAGTTCTTC.

The V call is TRBV5-8, the J call TRBJ1-5, with 8 bases identical to TRBD1. This CDR3 spans 17 amino acids. CDR1 and CDR2 from the germline V gene are SGHTS and YDEGEE. J was trimmed by 1 base and V by 0 bases; bases with no gene match: 6. CDR3 nucleotide sequence: TGTGCCAGCAGCTTGGCGTGGACAGGGCTGAGCAATCAGCCCCAGCATTTT. It is translated as CASSLAWTGLSNQPQHF.

This clone was seen a few times. The chain joins TRBV20-1 to TRBJ2-1; D is uncertain. CDR1 and CDR2 (germline): DFQATT, SNEGSKA (reference sequence). The CDR3 extends over 11 amino acids. Trimming stripped 8 bases from V and 6 bases from J, with 11 bases between. The CDR3 loop reads CSPSQGNEQFF. CDR3 nucleotide sequence: TGCAGTCCTTCCCAAGGCAATGAGCAGTTCTTC.

The chain couples TRBV7-2 to TRBJ1-6; D is undetermined. The germline CDR1 and CDR2 sequences are SGHTA and FQGNSA. CDR3 size: 12 residues. V lost 6 bases and J 6 bases, leaving 6 bases between the germline ends. The CDR3 reads CASRVPNSPLHF. As DNA, the CDR3 is TGTGCCAGCAGGGTACCTAATTCACCCCTCCACTTT.

J is TRBJ1-4 and V is TRBV7-9; 9 nucleotides line up with TRBD1. V was pared by 5 bases and J by 8 bases, with 6 bases of the junction left unmatched. Germline assignment: CDR1 SEHNR and CDR2 FQNEAQ (reference sequence). The CDR3 is made up of 14 amino acids. CDR3 protein: CASSNTGTGEKLFF. The CDR3 DNA is TGTGCCAGCAGCAATACCGGGACAGGGGAAAAACTGTTTTTT.

Here the CDR3 DNA reads TGTGCCAGCAGCTTAACGCGACAGAGCAACTATGGCTACACCTTC. Translated, it gives CASSLTRQSNYGYTF. The gene calls are TRBV7-2 and TRBJ1-2, with D maybe TRBD1 (5 bases). Per germline, CDR1 SGHTA and CDR2 FQGNSA. The length of the CDR3 is 15 residues. V was clipped by 2 bases and J by 2 bases, with 12 bases between them.

The CDR3 region is CASRFHPSTDTQYF. The DNA of the CDR3 is TGTGCCAGCAGATTTCACCCTAGCACAGATACGCAGTATTTT. The V gene is TRBV2, the J gene TRBJ2-3; D unresolved. The CDR3 has 14 residues. The V gene lost 6 bases and the J gene lost 0 bases, with 10 bases spanning the gap. CDR1 and CDR2 from the germline V gene are SNHLY and FYNNEI.

This chain uses TRBV4-1 with TRBJ1-2, with 7 nucleotides matching TRBD1. Germline trimming cut 6 bases from V and 5 bases from J; bases unmatched to any gene: 15. The germline V gene has CDR1 MGHRA and CDR2 YSYEKL. CDR3 length equals 16 residues. CDR3 in DNA: TGCGCCAGCAGTCCCTCTTCGACAGGGCGTGTTTATGGCTACACCTTC. Translating gives CASSPSSTGRVYGYTF.

The J gene is TRBJ1-1, the V gene TRBV28; D is uncertain. Per germline, CDR1 MDHEN and CDR2 SYDVKM. The CDR3 runs 16 residues. V was pared by 5 bases and J by 8 bases, with 24 bases between. The DNA of the CDR3 is TGTGCCAGCAGTCCCGGGAGGTGGCAAGAACTTATAGAAGCTTTCTTT. It encodes CASSPGRWQELIEAFF.

This sequence joins TRBV5-1 and TRBJ2-5, with D perhaps TRBD2 (7 bases). The V and J ends lost 4 bases and 1 base respectively, with 14 bases between them. CDR1 SGHRS and CDR2 YFSETQ come from the germline V gene. This CDR3 is 15 amino acids long. The CDR3 nucleotides are TGCGCCAGCAGCCACCTCGGGGGGCCCCAAGAGACCCAGTACTTC. It is translated as CASSHLGGPQETQYF. Based on the CDR3 plus reference TRBV5-1 and TRBJ2-5, the full variable domain is KAGVTQTPRYLIKTRGQQVTLSCSPISGHRSVSWYQQTPGQGLQFLFEYFSETQRNKGNFPGRFSGRQFSNSRSEMNVSTLELGDSALYLCASSHLGGPQETQYFGPGTRLLVL.

CDR3 sequence (DNA): TGTGCCAGCAGCGAACGTCCCGGGACAATTTTGGACACTGAAGCTTTCTTT. This codes for CASSERPGTILDTEAFF. This chain joins TRBV9 and TRBJ1-1, with D possibly being TRBD1 (6 bases). V was clipped by 3 bases and J by 3 bases, with 21 bases between them. The germline V gene encodes CDR1 SGDLS and CDR2 YYNGEE. The CDR3 consists of 17 residues.

The V gene is TRBV6-6, the J gene TRBJ1-1; tentative D call: TRBD1 (6 bases). In germline, CDR1 is MNHNY, CDR2 SVGAGI (reference sequence). The ends were cut back, 0 bases at V and 8 bases at J, with 7 bases in the middle. This CDR3 has 12 amino acids. The chain's CDR3 is CASSYSGGEAFF. In DNA, the CDR3 is TGTGCCAGCAGTTACTCGGGGGGCGAAGCTTTCTTT.

This chain connects TRBV19 to TRBJ2-5; D gene ambiguous. Trimming took off 1 base at V and 5 bases at J, with 14 bases between the two ends. Germline V gene sequence: CDR1 LNHDA, CDR2 SQIVND (reference sequence). The CDR3 sequence is 15 residues long. CDR3 amino acids: CASSIAVGPAETQYF. In nucleotides, the CDR3 is TGTGCCAGTAGTATAGCGGTGGGCCCGGCGGAGACCCAGTACTTC.